A single sample is the source of the 11 T cell receptor beta chains below, sequenced in a study of response to subunit inactivated influenza vaccine (dated by TCRdb to 2016 to 2018). Library preparation was by RT-PCR. Instrument used: Illumina HiSeq 2500. TCRdb ran its own pipeline on the public reads, namely fastp trimming at Q25 and MiXCR clone calling, and kept in-frame beta chains. CDR3 protein sequences are deduplicated, and each keeps its most common genes and DNA. The sample table shows under 750,000 distinct CDR3 sequences, and over 9.5% are seen once. In total, the top ten clones hold 10% of the sample. The source was PBMCs from blood, collected on the day of vaccination. Receptors originate from a middle-aged man who received an inactivated influenza vaccine. Donor details come from another sample of the same person, matched by shared clones.

The chain uses TRBV3-1 and TRBJ2-7; D remains ambiguous. Germline V lookup: CDR1 LGHDT, CDR2 YNNKEL (reference sequence). The CDR3 has 14 residues. The V end lost 1 base, the J end lost 3 bases, and 10 bases lay between the germline ends. This CDR3 reads CASSQGIQSYEQYF. Written as DNA, the CDR3 is TGTGCCAGCAGCCAAGGAATTCAGAGCTACGAGCAGTACTTC.

This clonotype was seen many times. The chain has TRBV2 and TRBJ2-1, with a tentative D call TRBD1 (6 bases). The CDR3 spans 15 residues. CDR1 and CDR2 (germline): SNHLY, FYNNEI. Deletions cut 6 bases from V and 2 bases from J, with 14 bases between. The CDR3 loop is CASRDRDNPYNEQFF. CDR3 bases: TGTGCCAGCAGAGACCGGGACAACCCCTACAATGAGCAGTTCTTC.

J is TRBJ2-4 and V is TRBV2, with D perhaps matching TRBD1 (5 bases). This CDR3 is built from 13 residues. V lost 10 bases and J 7 bases, leaving 17 bases between the germline ends. Germline V lookup: CDR1 SNHLY, CDR2 FYNNEI. The CDR3 DNA sequence: TGTGCCATCAGATGGGGTCAGGGTAACATTCAGTACTTC. Its protein product is CAIRWGQGNIQYF.

This clonotype was recorded at least ten times. The chain joins TRBV6-5 to TRBJ1-4; a possible D gene is TRBD1 (5 bases). V was cut by 2 bases and J by 4 bases, with 17 bases left in between. Looked up from germline, CDR1 is MNHEY and CDR2 is SVGAGI. This CDR3 contains 17 residues. Here the CDR3 reads CASSYGPRQSYNEKLFF. In nucleotides, the CDR3 is TGTGCCAGCAGTTACGGGCCCCGACAGAGCTATAATGAAAAACTGTTTTTT.

The DNA of the CDR3 is TGCGCCAGCAGCCAAGGAGTTAAGGAGAACCGGGAGCTGTTTTTT. This codes for CASSQGVKENRELFF. The genes are TRBV4-3 and TRBJ2-2; D is uncertain. Trimming shortened V by 1 base and J by 9 bases, and 15 bases separated the two germline ends. Germline assignment: CDR1 LGHNA and CDR2 YSLEER. CDR3 size: 15 residues.

This clonotype was seen many times. The chain is built from TRBV5-1 and TRBJ2-1; maybe TRBD1 (7 bases). The CDR3 has 15 amino acids. Trimming took 3 bases from V and 6 from J, leaving 16 bases between them. Germline V CDR1 and CDR2: SGHRS, YFSETQ. This chain's CDR3 is CASSSQGGGANEQFF. As DNA, the CDR3 is TGCGCCAGCAGCTCTCAGGGGGGTGGGGCCAATGAGCAGTTCTTC.

This clonotype showed up many times. V is TRBV20-1 and J is TRBJ2-7; D gene uncertain. CDR1 and CDR2 (germline): DFQATT, SNEGSKA (reference sequence). The CDR3 is 11 residues long. Trimming left V 2 bases short and J 1 base short, with 3 bases between. CDR3 nucleotides: TGCAGTGCTAGATTATCCTACGAGCAGTACTTC. Protein sequence: CSARLSYEQYF.

In its sample, this clonotype was seen many times. The chain employs TRBV6-2 or TRBV6-3 and TRBJ2-3; D possibly uses TRBD1 or TRBD2 (5 bases each). Germline CDR1 is MNHEY and CDR2 is SVGEGT. The germline V and J ends were trimmed by 5 bases and 10 bases, with 25 bases remaining between them. The CDR3 covers 16 residues. The CDR3, as DNA: TGTGCCAGCAGTCGTACCGGGACCCGGGCTGGGGGTGCGCAGTATTTT. It encodes CASSRTGTRAGGAQYF.

At least ten counts were recorded for this clonotype. This chain uses TRBV28 with TRBJ1-6; no clear D gene. Germline CDR1 is MDHEN and CDR2 is SYDVKM. There are 18 residues in the CDR3. The V and J ends lost 2 bases and 6 bases respectively, with 20 bases between them. The CDR3 region is CASSLSPGHGTFNSPLHF. The DNA of the CDR3 is TGTGCCAGCAGTTTAAGTCCGGGCCACGGAACCTTTAATTCACCCCTCCACTTT.

This clonotype appeared many times. The chain recombines TRBV5-1 with TRBJ2-7; 7 positions agree with TRBD2. Per germline, CDR1 SGHRS and CDR2 YFSETQ. This CDR3 is built from 15 residues. V shed 9 bases and J 4 bases; nucleotides not matched to a gene: 16. The CDR3 DNA reads as TGCGCCACCTCTACGTCGGCGGGGGACGGTTACGAGCAGTACTTC. Translated: CATSTSAGDGYEQYF.

There are a few counts of this clonotype. This rearrangement joins TRBV11-3 to TRBJ2-1, with 8 bases fitting TRBD1. Germline assignment: CDR1 SGHNT and CDR2 YENEEA. The length of the CDR3 is 14 residues. V gave up 5 bases and J gave up 8 bases; unmatched junction bases: 8. This chain's CDR3 is CASSTGQGLDEQFF. CDR3 DNA: TGTGCCAGCAGCACCGGACAGGGTTTAGATGAGCAGTTCTTC.